These T cell receptor beta chains were read from a single sample in a study of regulatory T cells in long-lasting Graves disease. MiXCR, run by TCRdb on the multiplex PCR reads, gives a single entry per CDR3 protein. The sample includes a few hundred thousand distinct CDR3 sequences, less than 15% of them seen just once. These sequences were also reported in another study, on T cells in Graves' hyperthyroidism and ophthalmopathy.

Source: peripheral blood mononuclear cells (PBMCs), taken at new diagnosis, from a patient treated with antithyroid drugs. The receptors were gathered from a man under 40 with Graves disease. CDR3s include the opening cysteine and the closing phenylalanine or tryptophan. D genes are given only for firm matches. For some rows the clone size is stated as once, few or many, or as a class when expanded; others skip it.

abundance,j_gene,d_gene,v_gene,CDR3aa,CDR3nt
many,TRBJ2-5,-,TRBV29-1,CSVEDLPGETQYF,TGCAGCGTTGAAGATCTGCCTGGGGAGACCCAGTACTTC
-,TRBJ1-1,TRBD1,TRBV29-1,CSVERQGGTEAFF,TGCAGCGTAGAAAGACAGGGGGGCACTGAAGCTTTCTTT
many,TRBJ2-1,-,TRBV2,CASTGDRGQQQFF,TGTGCCAGCACCGGAGATCGTGGACAGCAGCAGTTCTTC
few,TRBJ2-3,TRBD2,TRBV7-9,CASRLPIRLAGYSDTQYF,TGTGCCAGCAGACTTCCTATCCGACTAGCGGGATACTCGGATACGCAGTATTTT
many,TRBJ2-1,TRBD2,TRBV20-1,CSASPTSGSSHEQFF,TGCAGTGCTAGTCCCACTAGCGGGAGCAGCCATGAGCAGTTCTTC
-,TRBJ2-2,TRBD2,TRBV25-1,CASSDSREVTGELFF,TGTGCCAGCAGTGACTCACGGGAGGTGACCGGGGAGCTGTTTTTT
many,TRBJ2-2,-,TRBV29-1,CSVPRAGELFF,TGCAGCGTCCCTAGGGCCGGGGAGCTGTTTTTT
few,TRBJ2-7,-,TRBV13,CASSVGISYEQYF,TGTGCCAGCAGCGTGGGTATCTCCTACGAGCAGTACTTC
many,TRBJ2-5,-,TRBV6-2/TRBV6-3,CASSYSKRGIGTQYF,TGTGCCAGCAGTTACTCGAAGAGGGGGATCGGGACCCAGTACTTC
-,TRBJ2-7,TRBD1,TRBV5-1,CASSPGTEHYEQYF,TGCGCCAGCAGCCCGGGGACAGAGCACTACGAGCAGTACTTC
-,TRBJ2-1,-,TRBV7-6,CASSDPTWLPGNEQFF,TGTGCCAGCAGCGACCCGACTTGGCTCCCAGGGAATGAGCAGTTCTTC
many,TRBJ2-7,-,TRBV5-1,CASSLLGRGTNYEQYF,TGCGCCAGCAGCTTGTTAGGGAGGGGGACAAACTACGAGCAGTACTTC